The 25 T cell receptor beta chains below come from one sample, sequenced in a study of a mutant IDH1 vaccine in newly diagnosed glioma. Documented time point: baseline, week 1 (first vaccination visit). Treatment specified: pre-vaccination baseline after standard-of-care therapy. Some clones are missing from TCRdb's copy, which holds only in-frame ones; the method was immunoSEQ multiplex PCR. The data contain tens of thousands of clones, approximately 80% of them singletons. Sequences were derived from PBMCs, sampled from a glioma patient treated with radiotherapy, temozolomide or both. These receptors all stem from a woman aged 40-49 years with glioma.

V and J are TRBV5-4 and TRBJ2-3, with 7 bases identical to TRBD1. CDR3 length equals 14 residues. V lost 0 bases and J lost 3; bases outside the gene matches: 1. Germline V gives CDR1 SGHNT, CDR2 YYREEE (reference sequence). The CDR3 DNA is TGTGCCAGCAGCTTGGCACAGGGGACAGATACGCAGTATTTT. The encoded protein is CASSLAQGTDTQYF.

V usage is TRBV19 and J usage is TRBJ1-4; D is possibly TRBD1 (6 bases). Trimming left V 5 bases short and J 0 bases short, with 16 bases between. The CDR3 is 17 residues long. CDR1 is LNHDA and CDR2 is SQIVND in the germline V gene (reference sequence). The CDR3 DNA follows: TGTGCCAGTAGTTTCCCAAGGGGGAGTGCAACTAATGAAAAACTGTTTTTT. This encodes CASSFPRGSATNEKLFF.

The rearrangement uses TRBV5-4 and TRBJ1-2; 8 nucleotides line up with TRBD1. The V and J ends lost 4 bases and 4 bases, in that order; junction bases with no gene match: 9. Germline V gene sequence: CDR1 SGHNT, CDR2 YYREEE (reference sequence). The CDR3 runs to 15 residues. CDR3 residues: CASSVDRGPFYGYTF. The CDR3 region has the DNA TGTGCCAGCAGCGTTGACAGGGGACCTTTCTATGGCTACACCTTC.

The chain has TRBV29-1 and TRBJ2-7, with D possibly matching TRBD1 (6 bases). Trimming cost V 8 bases and J 7 bases, with 18 bases left between them. This CDR3 contains 12 residues. Germline V gene lookup returns CDR1 SQVTM and CDR2 ANQGSEA. The CDR3 DNA reads TGCAGCATTCGGACAGAGGTGGGGGAGCAGTACTTC. Amino acid sequence: CSIRTEVGEQYF.

The gene calls are TRBV10-3 and TRBJ2-7; 8 positions match TRBD1. The V gene end was trimmed by 6 bases and the J gene end by 3 bases; junction bases not matched to a gene: 7. Germline V gene sequence: CDR1 ENHRY, CDR2 SYGVKD. This CDR3 is built from 14 residues. Here the CDR3 DNA reads TGTGCCATCAGCTCCGGACAGGGAGGCTACGAGCAGTACTTC. The encoded protein is CAISSGQGGYEQYF.

The rearrangement uses TRBV30 and TRBJ1-6; no reliable D call. Trimming pared 1 base from V and 11 bases from J, leaving 18 bases between. The V gene's germline CDR1 is GTSNPN and CDR2 SVGIG (reference sequence). The CDR3 has 15 amino acids. CDR3 coding DNA: TGTGCCTGGAGTGCCTTGGGTTTAACGTCTACACCCCTCCACTTT. It specifies CAWSALGLTSTPLHF.

This chain connects TRBV19 to TRBJ1-1; no clear D gene. The germline V and J ends were trimmed by 1 base and 9 bases, with 12 bases remaining between them. CDR3 length: 13 amino acids. From germline, CDR1 is LNHDA and CDR2 SQIVND (reference sequence). CDR3 nucleotides: TGTGCCAGTAGTATAGGCAGGCGGCCTCAAGCTTTCTTT. Translated: CASSIGRRPQAFF.

The chain recombines TRBV6-5 with TRBJ2-3; TRBD1 agrees at 9 bases. CDR3 size: 12 residues. Germline loops: CDR1 MNHEY, CDR2 SVGAGI. V gave up 1 base and J gave up 13 bases; unmatched junction bases: 3. This chain's CDR3 is CASSYLQGAEYF. The DNA for the CDR3 is TGTGCCAGCAGTTACTTACAGGGGGCCGAGTATTTT.

This clone appeared once. The chain couples TRBV6-6 to TRBJ2-7, with D unclear. This CDR3 region has 11 residues. V was shortened by 0 bases and J by 7 bases, with 4 bases between the two germline ends. CDR1 is MNHNY, CDR2 SVGAGI, per germline (reference sequence). This CDR3 is CASSYSGEQYF. CDR3 coding DNA: TGTGCCAGCAGTTACTCTGGGGAGCAGTACTTC.

This clone was found a few times. CDR3 coding DNA: TGCGCCAGCAGTGGACAGGGGACCACTGAAGCTTTCTTT. Its translation is CASSGQGTTEAFF. The chain couples TRBV10-1 to TRBJ1-1, with 8 nucleotides matching TRBD1. V lost 4 bases to trimming and J lost 4 bases; unmatched junction nucleotides: 2. CDR3 size: 13 residues. From germline, CDR1 is WNHNN and CDR2 SYGVQD (reference sequence).

This chain joins TRBV2 and TRBJ2-7; 11 bases map to TRBD2. The V gene's germline CDR1 is SNHLY and CDR2 FYNNEI. The CDR3 totals 17 residues. The ends lost 0 bases at V and 4 bases at J; junction bases unmatched: 8. CDR3 sequence: CASSEAHLAGGGYEQYF. In nucleotides, the CDR3 is TGTGCCAGCAGTGAAGCCCACCTAGCGGGGGGCGGGTACGAGCAGTACTTC.

This chain uses TRBV25-1 with TRBJ2-3; 7 nucleotides align to TRBD2. V dropped 9 bases and J dropped 0; count of bases not matched to a gene: 12. The CDR3 consists of 16 residues. Germline CDR1 reads MGHDK; CDR2 reads SYGVNS. This CDR3 is CARGGNPRTSTDTQYF. DNA of the CDR3: TGTGCCAGGGGGGGGAACCCCCGAACTAGCACAGATACGCAGTATTTT.

V gene TRBV10-3 combines with J gene TRBJ2-7; tentatively, D is TRBD1 or TRBD2 (5 bases each). This CDR3 comprises 13 residues. Trimming shortened V by 4 bases and J by 10 bases, and 17 bases separated the two germline ends. The germline V gene has CDR1 ENHRY and CDR2 SYGVKD. CDR3: CAISVHGAHAQYF. CDR3 bases: TGTGCCATCAGTGTTCACGGGGCTCATGCACAGTACTTC.

The V and J genes are TRBV19 and TRBJ2-3; 8 bases align to TRBD1. With V trimmed by 6 bases and J by 2 bases, 16 bases remained unmatched. CDR3 size: 18 residues. CDR1 is LNHDA and CDR2 is SQIVND in the germline V gene (reference sequence). CDR3 amino acids: CASRQFRQGSLPTDTQYF. CDR3 coding DNA: TGTGCCAGTAGGCAATTCAGACAGGGGAGCTTACCCACAGATACGCAGTATTTT.

The rearrangement links TRBV6-1 to TRBJ2-7; D unresolved. V lost 8 bases, J lost 3 bases, and 8 bases lay in between. The CDR3 has 11 residues. Germline V gene lookup returns CDR1 MNHNS and CDR2 SASEGT. The CDR3 region is CASGFFYEQYF. The CDR3 DNA is TGTGCCAGCGGGTTTTTCTACGAGCAGTACTTC.

This rearrangement joins TRBV5-4 to TRBJ1-1; D not resolved. CDR1 SGHNT and CDR2 YYREEE come from the germline V gene (reference sequence). This CDR3 contains 13 residues. The V and J ends lost 2 bases and 8 bases respectively, with 13 bases between them. This chain's CDR3 is CASSFGVGEEAFF. The CDR3 coding sequence is TGTGCCAGCAGCTTTGGGGTGGGTGAGGAAGCTTTCTTT.

This clone has a single count. V gene TRBV6-6 combines with J gene TRBJ2-7; TRBD1 matches 10 bases. The CDR3 is made up of 14 amino acids. Germline CDR1 MNHNY, CDR2 SVGAGI (reference sequence). The ends lost 6 bases at V and 1 base at J; junction bases unmatched: 3. The DNA of the CDR3 is TGTGCCAGCAGGGACAGGGGGAGTTCCTACGAGCAGTACTTC. This encodes CASRDRGSSYEQYF.

The chain has TRBV5-1 and TRBJ1-5, with 10 bases matching TRBD1. Germline lookup yields CDR1 SGHRS and CDR2 YFSETQ. This CDR3 comprises 15 residues. After removal of 3 bases from V and 3 bases from J, the junction contained 3 bases not matched to a gene. The CDR3 nucleotides read TGCGCCAGCAGCTCCGGGACAGGGGACAATCAGCCCCAGCATTTT. It is translated as CASSSGTGDNQPQHF.

The rearrangement links TRBV6-1 to TRBJ2-7, with a weak D call TRBD1 (6 bases). Germline V gene data show CDR1 as MNHNS and CDR2 as SASEGT. The CDR3 contains 11 residues. V was trimmed by 8 bases and J by 2 bases, leaving 7 bases between them. CDR3 protein: CASDRTYEQYF. The DNA for the CDR3 is TGTGCCAGCGACAGGACCTACGAGCAGTACTTC.

The chain couples TRBV20-1 to TRBJ2-3; D remains unclear. This CDR3 has 10 amino acids. Germline V CDR1 and CDR2: DFQATT, SNEGSKA (reference sequence). Trimming stripped 6 bases from V and 5 bases from J, with 6 bases between. The CDR3 spells CSALLDTQYF. Here the CDR3 DNA reads TGCAGTGCGCTACTAGATACGCAGTATTTT.

The chain uses TRBV7-8 and TRBJ2-7; weak D call: TRBD2 (5 bases). Germline V lookup: CDR1 SGHVS, CDR2 FQNEAQ. This CDR3 has 13 residues. V lost 5 bases to trimming and J lost 6 bases, with 14 bases between them. This CDR3 reads CASSKPRGSEQYF. The CDR3, as DNA: TGTGCCAGCAGCAAACCCCGAGGGAGCGAGCAGTACTTC.

The rearrangement links TRBV6-6 to TRBJ1-1; D remains ambiguous. V lost 6 bases, J lost 0 bases, and 8 bases lay in between. This CDR3 contains 13 residues. CDR1 MNHNY and CDR2 SVGAGI come from the germline V gene (reference sequence). The CDR3 is CASRSQMNTEAFF. The CDR3 bases are TGTGCCAGCAGATCACAGATGAACACTGAAGCTTTCTTT.

In its sample, this clone was seen a few times. The rearrangement uses TRBV29-1 and TRBJ1-1; no reliable D call. The CDR3 loop spans 14 amino acids. Germline lookup yields CDR1 SQVTM and CDR2 ANQGSEA. Trimming left V 4 bases short and J 3 bases short, with 15 bases between. The CDR3 is CSVGGWPRDTEAFF. The CDR3 DNA reads TGCAGCGTTGGGGGATGGCCAAGGGACACTGAAGCTTTCTTT.

This clone was counted once. CDR3 sequence reads: CASSLGTTPYEQYF. CDR3 nucleotide sequence: TGTGCCAGCAGCTTAGGGACCACTCCCTACGAGCAGTACTTC. The V gene is TRBV7-2, the J gene TRBJ2-7; D gene ambiguous. The CDR3 length is 14 residues. Germline V CDR1 and CDR2: SGHTA, FQGNSA. The germline V and J ends were trimmed by 1 base and 2 bases, with 9 bases remaining between them.

The chain joins TRBV19 to TRBJ2-7; 10 nucleotides agree with TRBD1. CDR1 is LNHDA, CDR2 SQIVND, per germline (reference sequence). V shed 7 bases and J 0 bases; nucleotides not matched to a gene: 3. The CDR3 consists of 14 residues. Here the CDR3 reads CASTRTGGSYEQYF. The CDR3 coding sequence is TGTGCCAGTACCAGGACAGGGGGCTCCTACGAGCAGTACTTC.